Here is one T cell receptor beta chain with its context. This entry belongs to a study of blood T cell repertoires in COVID-19. For the study at large: Material from acute and convalescent COVID-19 was sourced from the United States, Italy and Spain.

Generated by immunoSEQ multiplex PCR, the TCRdb table keeps only in-frame clones and is missing some. The table has some 240,000 clones, approximately 85% seen once. Study members were between about 18 and 89 years old and lived in around 24 US regions. Self-reported history from a screening survey and questionnaire set each donor's cohort. Within 2 weeks of study entry, exposed participants had contacted a PCR-confirmed or clinician-diagnosed COVID-19 case. The V end lost 3 bases, the J end lost 8 bases, and 17 bases lay between the germline ends. This CDR3 is built from 15 residues. CDR1 and CDR2 from the germline V gene are DFQATT and SNEGSKA (reference sequence).

Sequenced material: PBMCs or T cells enriched from blood (not recorded which). The sequence came from a woman aged 45-60 years who had been exposed to COVID-19. The V call is TRBV20-1, the J call TRBJ1-6, with a weak D call TRBD1 (6 bases). The CDR3 reads CSASVRGGIDSPLHF. CDR3 DNA sequence: TGCAGTGCTAGTGTCAGGGGAGGGATCGATTCACCCCTCCACTTT.